Below are 7 T cell receptor beta chains sequenced from a single sample in a study of shared clonotypes between healthy human individuals. Clones were sequenced by immunoSEQ multiplex PCR, and TCRdb holds only the in-frame ones, with some missing. The table includes 2 million to 3 million clones, 80% to 95% detected once. Sequencing was done on a sample of naive CD4+ T cells from PBMCs. Documented subset: CD45RA+ positively selected. The receptors were sampled from a man between 18 and 29 years old in good health. Some clones in this sample may be carry-over from other donors' samples.

This chain connects TRBV7-8 to TRBJ2-2; D is possibly TRBD1 or TRBD2 (5 bases each). Trimming removed 5 bases from V and 2 bases from J, with 15 bases in between. CDR3 length: 16 amino acids. Germline V gene sequence: CDR1 SGHVS, CDR2 FQNEAQ. CDR3 in DNA: TGTGCCAGCAGCCCCGGGTGGGGGAGAAACACCGGGGAGCTGTTTTTT. Translated: CASSPGWGRNTGELFF. The variable domain in full, completed from reference TRBV7-8 and TRBJ2-2, reads GAGVSQSPRYKVAKRGQDVALRCDPISGHVSLFWYQQALGQGPEFLTYFQNEAQLDKSGLPSDRFFAERPEGSVSTLKIQRTQQEDSAVYLCASSPGWGRNTGELFFGEGSRLTVL.

V and J are TRBV7-2 and TRBJ1-5; no clear D. Between the trimmed V and J ends, which lost 1 base and 7 bases, there was a span of 17 bases. The CDR3 has 16 amino acids. CDR1 and CDR2 (germline): SGHTA, FQGNSA. The CDR3 protein is CASSLEVALLSQPQHF. The DNA for the CDR3 is TGTGCCAGCAGCTTAGAGGTGGCCCTTCTGTCACAGCCCCAGCATTTT.

V is TRBV7-8 and J is TRBJ2-3; tentatively, D is TRBD2 (6 bases). Germline V CDR1 and CDR2: SGHVS, FQNEAQ. Deletions cut 3 bases from V and 3 bases from J, with 10 bases between. The CDR3 runs to 14 residues. The CDR3 protein is CASSFRGSTDTQYF. CDR3 nucleotide sequence: TGTGCCAGCAGCTTTCGGGGGTCAACAGATACGCAGTATTTT. The full variable domain, with the rest looked up from reference TRBV7-8 and TRBJ2-3, is GAGVSQSPRYKVAKRGQDVALRCDPISGHVSLFWYQQALGQGPEFLTYFQNEAQLDKSGLPSDRFFAERPEGSVSTLKIQRTQQEDSAVYLCASSFRGSTDTQYFGPGTRLTVL.

CDR3 residues: CASGGRESTGELFF. The DNA for the CDR3 is TGCGCCAGCGGCGGCAGGGAGAGCACCGGGGAGCTGTTTTTT. This chain uses TRBV5-1 with TRBJ2-2; D tentatively reads TRBD1 or TRBD2 (5 bases each). Deletions cut 7 bases from V and 4 bases from J, with 14 bases between. The germline V gene has CDR1 SGHRS and CDR2 YFSETQ. The CDR3 is made up of 14 amino acids.

The V and J genes are TRBV5-1 and TRBJ2-7; TRBD1 agrees at 7 bases. The CDR3 contains 14 residues. The J segment lost 2 bases and the V segment lost 3 bases, leaving 5 bases of the junction unmatched. Germline CDR1 reads SGHRS; CDR2 reads YFSETQ. The chain's CDR3 is CASSWGQTTYEQYF. The CDR3 nucleotides read TGCGCCAGCAGCTGGGGACAGACAACCTACGAGCAGTACTTC.

The genes are TRBV4-2 and TRBJ1-1; the match to TRBD1 covers 8 bases. Trimming took 3 bases from V and 6 from J; bases not matched to a gene: 12. Germline V gene sequence: CDR1 LGHNA, CDR2 YNFKEQ. This CDR3 is built from 16 residues. CDR3 bases: TGTGCCAGCAGCCACCTCACGACAGGGGTAAGCCCTGAAGCTTTCTTT. This translates into CASSHLTTGVSPEAFF.

In its sample, this clone was seen once. The rearrangement links TRBV6-6 to TRBJ2-3; the D is unclear. The V and J ends lost 4 bases and 6 bases respectively, with 20 bases between them. Germline lookup yields CDR1 MNHNY and CDR2 SVGAGI (reference sequence). The CDR3 covers 16 residues. The CDR3 here is CASSSMAGALSDTQYF. CDR3 bases: TGTGCCAGCAGTTCCATGGCCGGAGCACTTTCCGATACGCAGTATTTT.